This T cell receptor beta chain was retrieved from a study of Ad26.COV2.S vaccination and SARS-CoV-2 variants. On this clone: What it binds is not known.

The treatment denotes: roughly 18 received Ad26.COV2.S at low or high dose, single or two shots; 5 received placebo; per-sample allocation not given. Samples were taken on day 63 after the first vaccine or placebo injection. CDR1 is SGHRS and CDR2 is YFSETQ in the germline V gene. The CDR3 contains 15 residues. V was pared by 7 bases and J by 6 bases, with 19 bases between. Assay: immunoSEQ multiplex PCR; the TCRdb copy retains only in-frame clones and omits some. This sample has about 680,000 clones, with 89% found just once. Findings of the study overall: Responses of T cells in total may have been underestimated by the TCR breadth and depth analyses.

The TCR comes from a person aged 18-60 years who received the Ad26.COV2.S COVID-19 vaccine or a placebo. V and J are TRBV5-1 and TRBJ2-2; D is possibly TRBD1 (5 bases). The sequenced sample was peripheral blood, obtained in a trial of Ad26.COV2.S vaccine versus placebo. CDR3 loop: CASSSREYYAGELFF. The CDR3 nucleotides read TGCGCCAGCTCGTCCAGGGAATATTACGCCGGGGAGCTGTTTTTT. The full variable domain, completed using reference TRBV5-1 and TRBJ2-2, is KAGVTQTPRYLIKTRGQQVTLSCSPISGHRSVSWYQQTPGQGLQFLFEYFSETQRNKGNFPGRFSGRQFSNSRSEMNVSTLELGDSALYLCASSSREYYAGELFFGEGSRLTVL.